The rows below give T cell receptor beta chains drawn from one sample of a study of blood T cell repertoires in COVID-19. Some clones are missing from TCRdb's copy, which holds only in-frame ones; the method was immunoSEQ multiplex PCR. The data hold about 200,000 clones, with 80% observed a single time. The sequencing input was peripheral blood. These receptors came from a woman aged 70 to 79 with acute or convalescent COVID-19. CDR3s include the opening cysteine and the closing phenylalanine or tryptophan. The D gene is left open where the match is weak. Not all rows give a size; the values are once, few, many and, for expanded clones, a class.

NA	TRBD1	TRBV5-1	TRBJ2-1	TGCGCCAGCAGCTTGGGAGGGACAGCATACAATGAGCAGTTCTTC	CASSLGGTAYNEQFF
NA	TRBD2	TRBV20-1	TRBJ2-3	TGCAGTGCTAGTGTTAGCGGGGTTAGCACAGATACGCAGTATTTT	CSASVSGVSTDTQYF
NA	NA	TRBV5-6	TRBJ2-7	TGTGCCAGCAGCTTGGAGTTAGCCTGGTACGAGCAGTACTTC	CASSLELAWYEQYF
NA	NA	TRBV28	TRBJ1-1	TGTGCCAGCAGCCCCGGGACACACACTGAAGCTTTCTTT	CASSPGTHTEAFF
NA	TRBD1	TRBV6-5	TRBJ1-1	TGTGCCAGCAGTTCTGGGACAGGGTCAAACACTGAAGCTTTCTTT	CASSSGTGSNTEAFF
NA	TRBD2	TRBV5-1	TRBJ2-7	TGCGCCAGCAGTTTTTACGGGGCTAGCGGGACCCTATCCTACGAGCAGTACTTC	CASSFYGASGTLSYEQYF
many	NA	TRBV10-3	TRBJ2-7	TGTGCCATCAGCCCCTTCACGACAAACGAGCAGTACTTC	CAISPFTTNEQYF
NA	NA	TRBV28	TRBJ1-1	TGTGCCAGCACCGTCTTGGGGGGGTTGACTGAAGCTTTCTTT	CASTVLGGLTEAFF
NA	TRBD2	TRBV5-4	TRBJ2-5	TGTGCCAGCAGCGGGGGGGGCAGCGGGAGGGGTCAAGAGACCCAGTACTTC	CASSGGGSGRGQETQYF
NA	TRBD1	TRBV30	TRBJ1-1	TGTGCCTGGAGTATCCCCCAGGGGGGGAACACTGAAGCTTTCTTT	CAWSIPQGGNTEAFF
few	TRBD2	TRBV28	TRBJ2-7	TGTGCCAGCACGGCGGGAGAGAACGAGCAGTACTTC	CASTAGENEQYF
NA	NA	TRBV29-1	TRBJ2-3	TGCAGCGTTGAAGATGTCCAGGACACAGATACGCAGTATTTT	CSVEDVQDTDTQYF
once	TRBD1	TRBV12-5	TRBJ1-2	TGTGCTAGTGGTTTGGTAGTGTTAGGGGGCACGCAGGGCTACACCTTC	CASGLVVLGGTQGYTF
few	NA	TRBV29-1	TRBJ1-4	TGCAGCGTTAGTCCCTCACAGGGCCGTAGCGAAAAACTGTTTTTT	CSVSPSQGRSEKLFF
NA	NA	TRBV5-4	TRBJ2-3	TGTGCCAGCAGCTTCGGTCTCACGAGCACAGATACGCAGTATTTT	CASSFGLTSTDTQYF
NA	NA	TRBV7-3	TRBJ2-7	TGTGCCAGCAGCTTAACGGCCTCTTCGTACGAGCAGTACTTC	CASSLTASSYEQYF
few	TRBD1	TRBV28	TRBJ1-2	TGTGCCAGCAAAGGGGGACAGGGTAACTATGGCTACACCTTC	CASKGGQGNYGYTF
NA	NA	TRBV24-1	TRBJ2-1	TGTGCCACCAGTGATTCAGGGGGGAGCTCCTACAATGAGCAGTTCTTC	CATSDSGGSSYNEQFF
NA	TRBD1	TRBV30	TRBJ2-3	TGTGCCTGGAGTGTGGGGCAGGGGGCCGGCGCAGATACGCAGTATTTT	CAWSVGQGAGADTQYF
NA	NA	TRBV5-1	TRBJ2-7	TGCGCCAGCAGCCCCTCAGGGGGGAGCTACGAGCAGTACTTC	CASSPSGGSYEQYF
NA	NA	TRBV9	TRBJ1-3	TGTGCCAGCAGCCCCCAGGGAAGAGATGGAAACACCATATATTTT	CASSPQGRDGNTIYF
NA	TRBD1	TRBV20-1	TRBJ1-6	TGCAGTGCCCCTGACAGGGGGAGCCTCCACTTT	CSAPDRGSLHF
NA	NA	TRBV28	TRBJ1-3	TGTGCCAGCAGCGTAACACAGGTCTCTGGAAACACCATATATTTT	CASSVTQVSGNTIYF
NA	NA	TRBV24-1	TRBJ2-1	TGTGCCACCAGTGATTTGCTCGGGTCGGATGAGCAGTTCTTC	CATSDLLGSDEQFF
NA	TRBD2	TRBV5-4	TRBJ2-1	TGTGCCAGCAGCTTGGGGGGGACTAGCGGGACACTTGAGCAGTTCTTC	CASSLGGTSGTLEQFF
NA	TRBD2	TRBV28	TRBJ2-1	TGTGCCAGCAGTCCTAGCGGGGTCTCCTACAATGAGCAGTTCTTC	CASSPSGVSYNEQFF
NA	NA	TRBV3-1/TRBV3-2	TRBJ1-2	TGTGCCAGCAGCCGGCCGGAACAGGGCAATGGCTACACCTTC	CASSRPEQGNGYTF
NA	TRBD1	TRBV28	TRBJ1-2	TGTGCCAGCAGGTTAACAGGGGGCGCATATGGCTACACCTTC	CASRLTGGAYGYTF
NA	TRBD1	TRBV27	TRBJ1-6	TGTGCCAGCAGCCGTTTGGACAGGGGTAGGTCACCCCTCCACTTT	CASSRLDRGRSPLHF
NA	NA	TRBV3-1/TRBV3-2	TRBJ1-3	TGTGCCAGCAGCTTGGACTTTCTGCCTGGAAACACCATATATTTT	CASSLDFLPGNTIYF
NA	NA	TRBV28	TRBJ1-3	TGTGCCAGCAGCTACGGAGGTGGAAACACCATATATTTT	CASSYGGGNTIYF
NA	NA	TRBV5-1	TRBJ2-1	TGCGCCAGCAGCTTGCCCCCAGGGAACAACAATGAGCAGTTCTTC	CASSLPPGNNNEQFF
once	NA	TRBV5-6	TRBJ1-1	TGTGCCAGCAGCCCAGGGGTGAACACTGAAGCTTTCTTT	CASSPGVNTEAFF
NA	NA	TRBV6-5	TRBJ2-7	TGTGCCAGCCCCCAGACCTACGAGCAGTACTTC	CASPQTYEQYF
NA	TRBD2	TRBV29-1	TRBJ2-3	TGCAGCGTACCCGGACTAGAGCGGGATACGCAGTATTTT	CSVPGLERDTQYF